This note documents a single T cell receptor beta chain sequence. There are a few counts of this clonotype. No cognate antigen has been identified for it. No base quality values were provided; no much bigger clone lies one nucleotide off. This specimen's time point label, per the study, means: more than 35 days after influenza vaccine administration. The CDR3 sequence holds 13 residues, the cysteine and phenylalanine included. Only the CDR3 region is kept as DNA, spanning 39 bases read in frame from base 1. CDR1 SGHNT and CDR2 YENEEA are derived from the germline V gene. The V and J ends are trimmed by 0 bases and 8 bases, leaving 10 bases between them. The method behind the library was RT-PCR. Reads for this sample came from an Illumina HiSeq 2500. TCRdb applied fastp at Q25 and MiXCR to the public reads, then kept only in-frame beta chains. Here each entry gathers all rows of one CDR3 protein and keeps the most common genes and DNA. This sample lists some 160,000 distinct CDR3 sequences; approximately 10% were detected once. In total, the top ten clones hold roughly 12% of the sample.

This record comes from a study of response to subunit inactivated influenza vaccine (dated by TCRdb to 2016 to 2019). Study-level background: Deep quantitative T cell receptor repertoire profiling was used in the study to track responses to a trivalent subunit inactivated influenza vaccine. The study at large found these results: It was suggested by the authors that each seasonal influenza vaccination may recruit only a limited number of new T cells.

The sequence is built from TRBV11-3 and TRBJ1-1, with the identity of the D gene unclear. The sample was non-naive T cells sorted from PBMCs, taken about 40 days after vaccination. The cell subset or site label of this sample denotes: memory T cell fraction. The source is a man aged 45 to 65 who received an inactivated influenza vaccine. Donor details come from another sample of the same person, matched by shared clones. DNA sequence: TGTGCCAGCAGCTTAGATTGGGGATCGGAAGCTTTCTTT. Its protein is CASSLDWGSEAFF.